The following is a T cell receptor (beta chain) sequence with its context. This clone was detected only a few times. What this receptor recognizes is not known. No clone much larger than this one lies a single base away; base qualities are absent. The study evaluated CTLA-4 blockade (ipilimumab) given together with focal radiation therapy in patients who had chemo-refractory metastatic non-small-cell lung cancer. Libraries were constructed by the immunoSEQ multiplex PCR assay. TCRdb mirrors the immuneACCESS table, restricted to in-frame sequences. Some clones are absent from its copies; in checked studies, under half trace to an unresolved V gene, and the reason for the others is unknown. The sample table shows about 110,000 clones, and under 90% are seen once. 2% to 3% of the sample is held by the ten biggest clonotypes. This entry is derived from a study of radiotherapy plus CTLA-4 blockade in lung cancer (dated by TCRdb to 2016 to 2019). Regarding the research as a whole: Objective responses occurred in roughly 19% of enrolled patients, and just over 30% achieved disease control. Paper-wide results and their limitations: After treatment with radiotherapy and ipilimumab, TCR clones that originated in tumors expanded in peripheral blood. Early dynamic changes in blood T cell clones, together with increased serum interferon-beta after radiation, were reported as the strongest predictors of response.

The junction shows trimming of 4 bases on V and 0 bases on J, and the gene matches do not reach 0 bases of it. CDR1 and CDR2 (MRHNA, SNTAGT) derive from the germline V gene. The CDR3 measures 14 amino acids from cysteine to phenylalanine. Of all the DNA, just the CDR3 is kept, 42 bases in frame from base 1. The sequencing here drew on peripheral blood, taken from a patient treated with radiotherapy plus ipilimumab. The rearranged segments are TRBV6-4 and TRBJ2-3; 8 middle bases align to TRBD2. This receptor was obtained from a human donor with non-small cell lung cancer that progressed on radiotherapy plus ipilimumab. Some clones in this sample may be carry-over from other donors' samples. The CDR3 sequence is CASSGTSSTDTQYF. Here is the DNA: TGTGCCAGCAGTGGGACTAGCAGCACAGATACGCAGTATTTT.